This T cell receptor (beta chain) came from a study of technical replicates of blood from several donors. The CDR3 has 16 amino acids. CDR1 and CDR2 (germline): SGHVS, FNYEAQ. Trimming removed 4 bases at V and 3 bases at J, with 19 bases between. Repertoires were generated with immunoSEQ multiplex PCR, while TCRdb's copy carries only in-frame clones and drops some. The data show some 74,000 clones, with approximately 91% seen just once and approximately 0.42% held by the top ten. This clonotype originated in a human donor in good health. The chain is built from TRBV7-6 and TRBJ2-7, with D possibly TRBD1 on 5 matching bases. Sequencing was carried out using T cells isolated from PBMCs. The CDR3 is CASSSPTVGNRYEQYF. CDR3 DNA sequence: TGTGCCAGCAGCTCCCCGACAGTAGGTAACCGCTACGAGCAGTACTTC.